This TCR beta chain was recovered during a study of blood T cell repertoires in COVID-19. Concerning this clone: The sample contains more than one DNA sequence encoding this CDR3.

Per the original methods: Counts of nucleated cells, estimated from reference gene primer amplification, were obtained. Measured with immunoSEQ multiplex PCR; TCRdb has only the in-frame clones, and not every one. V, J and clone size are those of that table, while D and trimming were read from the DNA. The profile shows some 55,000 clones, 80% to 90% of them singletons. CDR1 is KGHSH and CDR2 is LQKENI in the germline V gene. Trimming removed 3 bases at V and 4 bases at J, with 7 bases between. This CDR3 contains 14 residues. Sequences were obtained from peripheral blood. This rearrangement joins TRBV18 to TRBJ1-6; maybe TRBD1 (5 bases). The receptor was isolated from a man aged 55 to 70 with acute or convalescent COVID-19. CDR3 in DNA: TGTGCCAGCTCACCGGGGCAGTATAATTCACCCCTCCACTTT. Its protein is CASSPGQYNSPLHF.